This TCR beta chain came from a study of shared clonotypes between healthy human individuals. About the research overall: The plates for each donor numbered three CD4 naive, three CD4 memory, two CD8 naive and one CD8 memory.

The investigators split CD4+ cells into a CD45RA+ naive subset and a CD45RA-negative memory subset. Details on this clone: Its matching antigen is unknown.

Several immunoSEQ plates held equal portions of the genomic DNA taken from each subset. Clones were read by immunoSEQ multiplex PCR, and TCRdb kept only the in-frame ones, dropping some. The data contain 1.4 million to 1.5 million clones, roughly 96% of them singletons. Trimming stripped 4 bases from V and 4 bases from J, with 10 bases between. This CDR3 has 13 residues. CDR1 SGHAT and CDR2 FQNNGV come from the germline V gene. Study-level points and caveats: What naive subsets generally showed was a larger estimated richness than memory subsets showed.

Sequenced: naive CD4+ T cells sorted from blood. Specified subset: CD45RA+ positively selected. The chain employs TRBV11-2 and TRBJ1-2, with D tentatively TRBD1 (5 bases). The receptor was isolated from a man aged 25-45 years in good health. The CDR3 DNA sequence: TGTGCCAGCAGCTCGGGGCAAATCTATGGCTACACCTTC. Protein sequence: CASSSGQIYGYTF.